This section outlines one T cell receptor (beta chain) sequence together with its context. J lost 8 bases, V lost 6 bases, and 12 bases had no gene match. The CDR3 is 15 amino acids. Germline V gene data show CDR1 as SEHNR and CDR2 as FQNEAQ (reference sequence). Each sample yielded at least 7 million isolated PBMCs. The record originates from a study of blood T cells in healthy people across ages. A second PCR of roughly 7 to 11 cycles used a sample-barcoded 5' primer and a J-beta primer mix. Every cDNA was tagged by a template-switch adaptor with 12 random nucleotides. TCRdb passed the 5' RACE reads through MiXCR, listing each CDR3 protein once. This sample carries 800,000 to 1,000,000 distinct CDR3 sequences, about 48% of them seen once, and the ten largest clones take roughly 12%.

The source material was blood. The TCR comes from a young man in good health. The chain employs TRBV7-9 and TRBJ2-1, with 8 bases that match TRBD1. CDR3 DNA sequence: TGTGCCAGCAGAAACGGACAGGGTTTTAACGATGAGCAGTTCTTC. This translates into CASRNGQGFNDEQFF. The full variable domain, in which reference TRBV7-9 and TRBJ2-1 provide the parts outside the CDR3, is DTGVSQNPRHKITKRGQNVTFRCDPISEHNRLYWYRQTLGQGPEFLTYFQNEAQLEKSRLLSDRFSAERPKGSFSTLEIQRTEQGDSAMYLCASRNGQGFNDEQFFGPGTRLTVL.